The present T cell receptor (beta chain) was sequenced within a study of identical twins. CDR3 length: 16 residues. The germline gives CDR1 ENHRY, CDR2 SYGVKD. V lost 4 bases and J lost 0, with 14 bases in between. Findings and caveats of the study: Excess sharing between twins was weaker in beta out-of-frame sequences.

Concerning this clonotype: Its antigen remains unknown.

Each cDNA held unique molecular identifiers, and template switching gave it a universal primer site. TCRdb reprocessed the 5' RACE reads with MiXCR, giving one entry per CDR3 protein. The sample yields over 550,000 distinct CDR3 sequences, less than 9% seen once. Healthy Caucasians, and only they, were the donors. These same data were also listed under a study on yellow fever vaccine responses in identical twins. From that second work: Vaccine T cell responses of twins reportedly seemed partly convergent and partly personalized.

The J gene is TRBJ2-3, the V gene TRBV10-3, with D tentatively TRBD1 (6 bases). The sequenced material came from PBMCs. This TCR was recovered from a woman younger than 30 in good health. The CDR3, as DNA: TGTGCCATCAGTGGAGGTCTGGGGGCAAGCACAGATACGCAGTATTTT. Translation: CAISGGLGASTDTQYF.